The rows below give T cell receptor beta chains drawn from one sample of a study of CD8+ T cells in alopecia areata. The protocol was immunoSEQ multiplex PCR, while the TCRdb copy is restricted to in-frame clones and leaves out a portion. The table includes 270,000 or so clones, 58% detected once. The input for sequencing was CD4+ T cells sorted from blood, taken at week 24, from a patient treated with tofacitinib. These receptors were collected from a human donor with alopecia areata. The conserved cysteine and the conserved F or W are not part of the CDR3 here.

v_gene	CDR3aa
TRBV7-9	ASSLRMLAGFQETQY
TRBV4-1	ASSQENGRAGEQF
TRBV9	ASSVGGRDTEAF
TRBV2	ASSLDRGRQPQH
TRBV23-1	ASSQGTFDNQPQH
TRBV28	ASSLRTNYGYT
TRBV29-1	SVEEKPGVEF
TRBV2	ASRVDSFNEQF
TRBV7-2	ASSLDLASQY
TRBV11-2	ASSFDRNTGELF
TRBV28	ATTGQGYEQY
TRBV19	ASSIRGMNNQPQH
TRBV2	ASRPASGNIQY
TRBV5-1	ASRGALAGDQTQY
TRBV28	ASGAEQGVRANVLT
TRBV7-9	ASSRVERATEAF
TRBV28	ASTTSLGGVDEQY
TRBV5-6	ASSLSGPGPQH
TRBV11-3	ASSLPQQQETQY
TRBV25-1	ASSDLGSEKLF
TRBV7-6	ASSLAVAGGKYGYT
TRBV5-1	ASSTTVRPNSPLH